This is a list of T cell receptor beta chains from one sample in a study of shared clonotypes between healthy human individuals. Measured with immunoSEQ multiplex PCR; TCRdb has only the in-frame clones, and not every one. Here the sample spans roughly 590,000 clones, about 95% being singletons. The material sequenced was naive CD8+ T cells sorted from blood. The origin of the receptors is a woman in her twenties or thirties in good health. Each CDR3 is given with its conserved first and last residue. The order of the fields is V gene, J gene, D gene, CDR3 protein, CDR3 DNA. D genes are given only for firm matches.

V gene: TRBV5-1; J gene: TRBJ2-7; D gene: NA; CDR3 protein: CASSLDGTYEQYF; CDR3 DNA: TGCGCCAGCAGCTTGGATGGTACCTACGAGCAGTACTTC
V gene: TRBV6-5; J gene: TRBJ2-5; D gene: NA; CDR3 protein: CASSRASVQETQYF; CDR3 DNA: TGTGCCAGCAGCCGTGCTTCAGTTCAAGAGACCCAGTACTTC
V gene: TRBV28; J gene: TRBJ2-1; D gene: NA; CDR3 protein: CASSEGRGNEQFF; CDR3 DNA: TGTGCCAGCAGTGAGGGACGGGGGAATGAGCAGTTCTTC
V gene: TRBV27; J gene: TRBJ2-7; D gene: TRBD2; CDR3 protein: CASSGRTSGSAHEQYF; CDR3 DNA: TGTGCCAGCAGTGGGAGGACTAGCGGGAGCGCTCACGAGCAGTACTTC
V gene: TRBV19; J gene: TRBJ2-7; D gene: TRBD2; CDR3 protein: CASTASGEGSYEQYF; CDR3 DNA: TGTGCCAGTACCGCTTCCGGGGAGGGCTCTTACGAGCAGTACTTC
V gene: TRBV27; J gene: TRBJ2-2; D gene: TRBD2; CDR3 protein: CASSSGTSGTGELFF; CDR3 DNA: TGTGCCAGCAGTTCCGGGACTAGCGGGACTGGGGAGCTGTTTTTT
V gene: TRBV5-6; J gene: TRBJ2-6; D gene: TRBD2; CDR3 protein: CASSMNSGMPSGANVLTF; CDR3 DNA: TGTGCCAGCAGCATGAATAGCGGGATGCCTTCTGGGGCCAACGTCCTGACTTTC
V gene: TRBV28; J gene: TRBJ2-2; D gene: TRBD1; CDR3 protein: CASSRDRDTGELFF; CDR3 DNA: TGTGCCAGCAGCCGGGACAGGGATACCGGGGAGCTGTTTTTT
V gene: TRBV6-5; J gene: TRBJ2-2; D gene: NA; CDR3 protein: CASSYLEGGELFF; CDR3 DNA: TGTGCCAGCAGTTACCTCGAGGGCGGGGAGCTGTTTTTT
V gene: TRBV5-1; J gene: TRBJ2-7; D gene: TRBD2; CDR3 protein: CASSLEGSGSSYEQYF; CDR3 DNA: TGCGCCAGCAGCTTGGAAGGTAGCGGGAGCTCCTACGAGCAGTACTTC
V gene: TRBV27; J gene: TRBJ1-5; D gene: NA; CDR3 protein: CASSPGWGVYQPQHF; CDR3 DNA: TGTGCCAGCAGTCCTGGGTGGGGCGTTTATCAGCCCCAGCATTTT
V gene: TRBV6-5; J gene: TRBJ2-7; D gene: NA; CDR3 protein: CASSYSSRPYEQYF; CDR3 DNA: TGTGCCAGCAGTTACTCTTCCAGACCCTACGAGCAGTACTTC
V gene: TRBV19; J gene: TRBJ1-5; D gene: TRBD1; CDR3 protein: CASSMGQANQPQHF; CDR3 DNA: TGTGCCAGTAGCATGGGACAGGCTAATCAGCCCCAGCATTTT